These T cell receptor beta chains were read from a single sample in a study of blood T cells in healthy people across ages. TCRdb processed the 5' RACE reads anew with MiXCR; each CDR3 protein has one entry. This table holds about 970,000 distinct CDR3 sequences, roughly 51% found once. Sequenced input: blood. The receptors originated from a woman aged 55 to 70 in good health. Each CDR3 is given with its conserved first and last residue. The D gene is left open where the match is weak. Some rows have no size entry. The others give once, few or many, or a class for an expanded clone.

cdr3_nt,cdr3_aa,v_call,clone_size,j_call,d_call
TGTGCCACCAGTGACCGTTACGGGGCCTTCGGGGCCAACGTCCTGACTTTC,CATSDRYGAFGANVLTF,TRBV24-1,-,TRBJ2-6,-
TGTGCCAGCAGGGACAGTAACGCAGATACGCAATATTTT,CASRDSNADTQYF,TRBV12-3/TRBV12-4,-,TRBJ2-3,-
TGTGCCAGCAGCCACGTTCCGGGACACAACTACGAGCAGTACTTC,CASSHVPGHNYEQYF,TRBV21-1,few,TRBJ2-7,-
TGTGCCTGGAGTATCGGACAGGGGGCGAGAGGCTACACCTTT,CAWSIGQGARGYTF,TRBV30,-,TRBJ1-2,TRBD1
TGTGCCAGCAGCACGACCCCGGAGCAGTACTTC,CASSTTPEQYF,TRBV28,-,TRBJ2-5,-
TGTGCCACCAGTGATCCGGGACAGGAGACCTACAATGAGCAGTTCTTC,CATSDPGQETYNEQFF,TRBV24-1,-,TRBJ2-1,TRBD1
TGTGCCAGCAGTTTAAGGAGGGGCACTGAAGCTTTCTTT,CASSLRRGTEAFF,TRBV12-3/TRBV12-4,few,TRBJ1-1,-
TGTGCCAGCAGCTCTCCCTTGGGGGGCTCTGGGCCCACTGAGCAGTTCTTC,CASSSPLGGSGPTEQFF,TRBV9,-,TRBJ2-1,-
TGTGCCAGCAGGGGGATAAGCACAGATACGCAGTATTTT,CASRGISTDTQYF,TRBV2,few,TRBJ2-3,-
TGCGCCAGCAGCCAAGCTTTGTCTAGCGGGATTAGGACCTACAATGAGCAGTTCTTC,CASSQALSSGIRTYNEQFF,TRBV4-3,-,TRBJ2-1,TRBD2
TGCGCCAGCAGCCCTGTTGGGACAGGGGCTGGCTACACCTTC,CASSPVGTGAGYTF,TRBV5-1,few,TRBJ1-2,TRBD1
TGCAGTGCTAGTGGGGTCCTAGCGGGAGTGGGGGATACGCAGTATTTT,CSASGVLAGVGDTQYF,TRBV20-1,few,TRBJ2-3,TRBD2
TGTGCCAGCAGCTTTAGACAGCCGAGGGAGGGGTCGGCCCAGTACTTC,CASSFRQPREGSAQYF,TRBV7-2,few,TRBJ2-5,TRBD2
TGTGCCAGCCCGGTGGGGGCTATCACAGATACGCAGTATTTT,CASPVGAITDTQYF,TRBV6-1,-,TRBJ2-3,-
TGCGCCAGCAGCTCATACAGGAGTGAAGAGACCCAGTACTTC,CASSSYRSEETQYF,TRBV5-1,few,TRBJ2-5,-
TGCAGTGCTAGACGGGCTTACGAGCAGTACTTC,CSARRAYEQYF,TRBV20-1,few,TRBJ2-7,-
TGTGCCAGCTCATCGAAAGGTCTGCCGGGGGAGCAGTACTTC,CASSSKGLPGEQYF,TRBV18,-,TRBJ2-4,-
TGTGCTAGTGGCCTGAAGGACCATACGCAGTATTTT,CASGLKDHTQYF,TRBV12-5,few,TRBJ2-3,-
TGTGCCAGCAGCTTTAGCCTAGCGGGATCCTACGAGCAGTACTTC,CASSFSLAGSYEQYF,TRBV7-9,few,TRBJ2-7,TRBD2
TGTGCCAGCAGCCCCGAGGGATACACAGATACGCAGTATTTT,CASSPEGYTDTQYF,TRBV5-6,few,TRBJ2-3,-
TGTGCCAGCACCCTGACCGGGACTAGCGGCTTTTACGAGCAGTACTTC,CASTLTGTSGFYEQYF,TRBV28,-,TRBJ2-7,TRBD2
TGTGCCAGCTCACCACCGGGACAGGGGAGACATGAGCAGTTCTTC,CASSPPGQGRHEQFF,TRBV18,-,TRBJ2-1,TRBD1
TGCAGCGAACGGAGAGACGGGACCCAGTACTTC,CSERRDGTQYF,TRBV29-1,many,TRBJ2-5,-
TGCAGTGCTTCTGAAGTAGCATTCTACGAGCAGTACTTC,CSASEVAFYEQYF,TRBV20-1,-,TRBJ2-7,-
TGTGCCACCAGCATGGGACTAGCGAAGGCATTCAATGAGCAGTTCTTC,CATSMGLAKAFNEQFF,TRBV15,many,TRBJ2-1,TRBD2
TGTGCCAGCAGTCCGGACAGGGCTACGAATTCACCCCTCCACTTT,CASSPDRATNSPLHF,TRBV28,few,TRBJ1-6,TRBD1
TGTGCCAGCAGCTTCAGACAGTATAATTCACCCCTCCACTTT,CASSFRQYNSPLHF,TRBV7-8,-,TRBJ1-6,-
TGTGCCAGCAGACTGACGGCCCCCTATGGCTACACCTTC,CASRLTAPYGYTF,TRBV27,-,TRBJ1-2,-
TGTGCCAGCAGTTGGAGTGGCACCGGGGAGCTGTTTTTT,CASSWSGTGELFF,TRBV6-1,few,TRBJ2-2,-
TGCAGCGTTGCGGTTAGGGACCCGAACACTGAAGCTTTCTTT,CSVAVRDPNTEAFF,TRBV29-1,once,TRBJ1-1,-
TGTGCCAGCAGCTTAGACTATCAGTACCAAGAGACCCAGTACTTC,CASSLDYQYQETQYF,TRBV7-8,few,TRBJ2-5,-
TGCAGTGCATCGCGGGAGGGTGGCACAGATACGCAGTATTTT,CSASREGGTDTQYF,TRBV20-1,few,TRBJ2-3,TRBD2
TGTGCCAGCAGTAGGACAGACCTCCCAAGCACAGATACGCAGTATTTT,CASSRTDLPSTDTQYF,TRBV21-1,few,TRBJ2-3,-
TGCGCCAGCAGCTTCGGAGGGTTTAGCTCCTACGAGCAGTACTTC,CASSFGGFSSYEQYF,TRBV5-1,few,TRBJ2-7,-
TGTGCCAGCAGCCGCGAGGCGGGGGCCTACGAGCAGTACTTC,CASSREAGAYEQYF,TRBV4-2,-,TRBJ2-7,TRBD2
TGCGCCAGCAGCCAACGAGGACACCCTAGCACAGATACGCAGTATTTT,CASSQRGHPSTDTQYF,TRBV4-1,-,TRBJ2-3,-
TGTGCCATCAGTGAGTCGATAGGACTAGCCATCAATGAGCAGTTCTTC,CAISESIGLAINEQFF,TRBV10-3,-,TRBJ2-1,TRBD2
TGCGCCAGCAGCCAACGGGCCCTTGGAGATACGCAGTATTTT,CASSQRALGDTQYF,TRBV4-3,-,TRBJ2-3,-
TGTGCCAGCAGTTTCCGCCGACCGAGCGGGGGGAACTCTGGGGCCAACGTCCTGACTTTC,CASSFRRPSGGNSGANVLTF,TRBV6-5,-,TRBJ2-6,TRBD2
TGTGCCAGCAGGTCACAAGGACAGATCCCATGGGTAAACTCTAGGGCCAACGTCCTGACTTTC,CASRSQGQIPWVNSRANVLTF,TRBV5-6,few,TRBJ2-6,-
TGCGCCAGCAGCCAAGGAGGGAGTAGGGAGACCCAGTACTTC,CASSQGGSRETQYF,TRBV4-1,few,TRBJ2-5,-